This TCR beta chain was recovered during a study of blood T cell repertoires in COVID-19. Study-wide context: In each case, the material was cDNA or gDNA derived from T cells, B-cell-depleted T cells, or PBMCs.

The age range of participants was about 18 to 95 years, with residence in about two dozen US areas. Participants were placed into cohorts based on the clinical history they reported. Among Cohort 3 donors, those recovered had two negative PCRs, clearance, or symptom resolution. CDR1 is LGHDT and CDR2 is YNNKEL in the germline V gene (reference sequence). The CDR3 has 14 amino acids. V shed 0 bases and J shed 11 bases, with 16 bases lying between them. The table came from immunoSEQ multiplex PCR; TCRdb's copy has only in-frame clones and leaves some out. The sample has about 220,000 clones; about 88% are singletons.

This TCR derives from a woman under 40 who had recovered from COVID-19. The sequencing sample was made of PBMCs or T cells enriched from blood (not recorded which). The genes are TRBV3-1 (or the pseudogene TRBV3-2) and TRBJ1-1; D remains ambiguous. DNA for the CDR3: TGTGCCAGCAGCCAAGATAGTCGAGGGAGGCCGGCTTTCTTT. Translated, it gives CASSQDSRGRPAFF.